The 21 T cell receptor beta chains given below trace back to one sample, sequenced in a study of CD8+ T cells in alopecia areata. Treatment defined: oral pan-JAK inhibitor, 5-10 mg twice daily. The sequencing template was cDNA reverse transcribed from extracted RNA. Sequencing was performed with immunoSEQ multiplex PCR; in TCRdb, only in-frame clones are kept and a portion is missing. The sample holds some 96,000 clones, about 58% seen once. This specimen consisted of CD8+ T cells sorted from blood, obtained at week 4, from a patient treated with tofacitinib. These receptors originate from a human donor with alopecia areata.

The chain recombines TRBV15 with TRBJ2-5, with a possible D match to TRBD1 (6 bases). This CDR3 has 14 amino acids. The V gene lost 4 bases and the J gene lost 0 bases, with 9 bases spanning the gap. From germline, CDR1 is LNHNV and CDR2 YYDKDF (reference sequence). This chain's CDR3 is CATSNHRDQETQYF. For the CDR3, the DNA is TGTGCCACCAGCAATCACAGGGACCAAGAGACCCAGTACTTC.

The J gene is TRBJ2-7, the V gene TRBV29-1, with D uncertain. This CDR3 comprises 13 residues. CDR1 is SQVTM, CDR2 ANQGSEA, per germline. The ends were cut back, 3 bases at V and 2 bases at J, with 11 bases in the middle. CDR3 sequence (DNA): TGCAGCGTTGACGGGCAGTCCACCTACGAGCAGTACTTC. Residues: CSVDGQSTYEQYF.

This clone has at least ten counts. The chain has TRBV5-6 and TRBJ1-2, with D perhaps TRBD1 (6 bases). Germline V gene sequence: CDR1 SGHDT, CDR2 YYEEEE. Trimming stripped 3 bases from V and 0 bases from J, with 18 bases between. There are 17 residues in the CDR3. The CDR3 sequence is CASSSPYDRTSNYGYTF. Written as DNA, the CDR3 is TGTGCCAGCAGCTCACCTTACGACAGGACATCTAACTATGGCTACACCTTC.

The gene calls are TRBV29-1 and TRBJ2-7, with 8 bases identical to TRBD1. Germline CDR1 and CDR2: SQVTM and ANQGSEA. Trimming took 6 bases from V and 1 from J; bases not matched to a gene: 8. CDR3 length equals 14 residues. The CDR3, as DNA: TGCAGCGTCAGGACAGGGTCCCCTTCCTACGAGCAGTACTTC. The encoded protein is CSVRTGSPSYEQYF.

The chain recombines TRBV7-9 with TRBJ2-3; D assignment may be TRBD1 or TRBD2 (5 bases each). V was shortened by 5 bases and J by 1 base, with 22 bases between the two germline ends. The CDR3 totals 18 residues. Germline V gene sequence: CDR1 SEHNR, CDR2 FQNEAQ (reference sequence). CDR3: CASSPGTQRKEGTDTQYF. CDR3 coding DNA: TGTGCCAGCAGCCCAGGGACCCAGCGGAAGGAGGGCACAGATACGCAGTATTTT.

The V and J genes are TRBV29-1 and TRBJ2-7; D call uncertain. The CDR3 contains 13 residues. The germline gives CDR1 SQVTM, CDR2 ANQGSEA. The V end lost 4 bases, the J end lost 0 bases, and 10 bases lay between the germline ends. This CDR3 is CSVATVSSYEQYF. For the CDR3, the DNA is TGCAGCGTTGCGACTGTCAGCTCCTACGAGCAGTACTTC.

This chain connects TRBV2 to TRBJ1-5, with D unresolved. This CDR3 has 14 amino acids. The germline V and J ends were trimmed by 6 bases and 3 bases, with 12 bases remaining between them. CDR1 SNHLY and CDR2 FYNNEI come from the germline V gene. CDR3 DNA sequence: TGTGCCAGCAGGGGCCCCGGATACAATCAGCCCCAGCATTTT. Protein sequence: CASRGPGYNQPQHF.

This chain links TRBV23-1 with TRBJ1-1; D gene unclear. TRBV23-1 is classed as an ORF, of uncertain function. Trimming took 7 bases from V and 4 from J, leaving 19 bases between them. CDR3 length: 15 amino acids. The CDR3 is CASTQPRALSTEAFF. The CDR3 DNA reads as TGCGCCAGCACCCAGCCTAGGGCTTTGAGCACTGAAGCTTTCTTT.

CDR3 in amino acids: CASNPGPHAETQYF. The CDR3 coding sequence is TGTGCCAGCAACCCAGGGCCTCACGCGGAGACCCAGTACTTC. The chain carries TRBV6-5 and TRBJ2-5, with TRBD1 as a possible D gene (5 bases). CDR3 length: 14 amino acids. The germline V gene has CDR1 MNHEY and CDR2 SVGAGI. The V end was cut by 7 bases, the J end by 5 bases, with 17 bases between.

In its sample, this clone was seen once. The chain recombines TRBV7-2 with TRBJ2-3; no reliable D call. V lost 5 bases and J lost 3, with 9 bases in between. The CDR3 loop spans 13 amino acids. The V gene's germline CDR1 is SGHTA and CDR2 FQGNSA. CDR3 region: CASSTDGTDTQYF. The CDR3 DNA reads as TGTGCCAGCAGCACGGACGGTACAGATACGCAGTATTTT.

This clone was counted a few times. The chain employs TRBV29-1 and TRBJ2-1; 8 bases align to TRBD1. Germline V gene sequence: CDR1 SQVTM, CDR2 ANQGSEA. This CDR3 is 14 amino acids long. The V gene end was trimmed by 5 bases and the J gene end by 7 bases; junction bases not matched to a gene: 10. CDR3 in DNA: TGCAGCGTTCCGGCCCAGGGGGCTAGGAATGAGCAGTTCTTC. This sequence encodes CSVPAQGARNEQFF.

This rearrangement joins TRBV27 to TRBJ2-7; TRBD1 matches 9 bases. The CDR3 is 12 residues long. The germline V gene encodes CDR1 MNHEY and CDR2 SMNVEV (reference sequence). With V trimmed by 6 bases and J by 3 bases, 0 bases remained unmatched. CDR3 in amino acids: CASRTGGYEQYF. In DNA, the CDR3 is TGTGCCAGCAGGACAGGGGGCTACGAGCAGTACTTC.

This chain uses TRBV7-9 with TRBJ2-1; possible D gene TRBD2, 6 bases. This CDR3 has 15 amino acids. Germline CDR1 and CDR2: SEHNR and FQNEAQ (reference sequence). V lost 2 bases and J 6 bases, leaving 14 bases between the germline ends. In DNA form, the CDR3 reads TGTGCCAGCAGCTTATCTAGCGTTGAGCCCAATGAGCAGTTCTTC. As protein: CASSLSSVEPNEQFF.

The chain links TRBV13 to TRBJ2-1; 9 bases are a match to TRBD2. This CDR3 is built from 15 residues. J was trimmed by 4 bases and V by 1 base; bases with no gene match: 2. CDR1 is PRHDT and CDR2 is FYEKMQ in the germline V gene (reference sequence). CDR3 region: CASSLDLAGYNEQFF. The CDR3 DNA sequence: TGTGCCAGCAGCTTAGATCTAGCGGGATACAATGAGCAGTTCTTC.

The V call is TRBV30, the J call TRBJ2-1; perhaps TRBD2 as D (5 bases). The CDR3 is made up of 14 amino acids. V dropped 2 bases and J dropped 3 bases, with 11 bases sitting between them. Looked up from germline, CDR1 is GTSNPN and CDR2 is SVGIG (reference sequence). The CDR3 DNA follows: TGTGCCTGGAGTCCTCCCGGGGTCTACAATGAGCAGTTCTTC. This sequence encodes CAWSPPGVYNEQFF.

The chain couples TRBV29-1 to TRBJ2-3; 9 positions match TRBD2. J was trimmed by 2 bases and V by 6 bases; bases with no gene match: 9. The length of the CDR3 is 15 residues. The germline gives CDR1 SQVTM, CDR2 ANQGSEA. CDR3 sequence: CSVRGLAGNTDTQYF. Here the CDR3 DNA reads TGCAGCGTACGAGGGCTAGCGGGGAACACAGATACGCAGTATTTT.

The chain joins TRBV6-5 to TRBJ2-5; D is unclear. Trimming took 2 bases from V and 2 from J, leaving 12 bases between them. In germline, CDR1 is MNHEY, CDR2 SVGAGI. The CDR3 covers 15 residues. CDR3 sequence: CASSYNDGFQETQYF. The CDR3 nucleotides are TGTGCCAGCAGTTACAATGACGGATTTCAAGAGACCCAGTACTTC.

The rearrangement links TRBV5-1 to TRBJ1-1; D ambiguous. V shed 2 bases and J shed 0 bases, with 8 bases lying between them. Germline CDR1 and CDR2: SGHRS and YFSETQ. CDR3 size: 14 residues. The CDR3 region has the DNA TGCGCCAGCAGCTTTCTTAATATGAACACTGAAGCTTTCTTT. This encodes CASSFLNMNTEAFF.

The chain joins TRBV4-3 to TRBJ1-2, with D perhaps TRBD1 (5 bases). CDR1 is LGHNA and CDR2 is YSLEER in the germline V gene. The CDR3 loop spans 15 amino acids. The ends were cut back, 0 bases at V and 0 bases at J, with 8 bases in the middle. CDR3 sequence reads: CASSQDRGANYGYTF. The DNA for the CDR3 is TGCGCCAGCAGCCAAGATAGGGGAGCTAACTATGGCTACACCTTC.

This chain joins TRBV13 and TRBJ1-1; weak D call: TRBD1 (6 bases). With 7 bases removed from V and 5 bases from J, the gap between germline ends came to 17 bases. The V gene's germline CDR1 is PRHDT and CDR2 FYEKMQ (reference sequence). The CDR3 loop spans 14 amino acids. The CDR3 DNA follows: TGTGCCAGCACCTTCCGGGGGCGCAGGACTGAAGCTTTCTTT. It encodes CASTFRGRRTEAFF.

In DNA form, the CDR3 reads TGTGCCAGCAGTTCCCCCTCAGGGGCGTATGGCTACACCTTC. The encoded protein is CASSSPSGAYGYTF. The V gene is TRBV28, the J gene TRBJ1-2; possibly TRBD1 for D (6 bases). The CDR3 extends over 14 amino acids. Deletions cut 4 bases from V and 5 bases from J, with 14 bases between. Germline CDR1 reads MDHEN; CDR2 reads SYDVKM.